These 8 T cell receptor beta chains came from one sample sequenced in a study of T-cell memory formation after mild COVID-19. A single record per CDR3 protein comes from TCRdb applying MiXCR to the 5' RACE reads. Here the sample spans some 270,000 distinct CDR3 sequences, 15% being singletons. Sequencing was performed on PBMCs or a T cell subset sorted from them (not recorded which). The receptors were sampled from an adult woman who had mild COVID-19 (a few samples of this study predate the infection). Cell type and time point are not known.

This clonotype appeared a few times. The chain joins TRBV5-6 to TRBJ2-1; the match to TRBD1 covers 8 bases. After removal of 0 bases from V and 8 bases from J, the junction contained 7 bases not matched to a gene. Germline V gene sequence: CDR1 SGHDT, CDR2 YYEEEE. The CDR3 sequence is 15 residues long. CDR3 loop: CASSLVGQAMYEQFF. CDR3 coding DNA: TGTGCCAGCAGCTTGGTGGGACAGGCGATGTATGAGCAGTTCTTC.

The chain carries TRBV2 and TRBJ2-3, with D possibly TRBD2 on 5 matching bases. The CDR3 totals 12 residues. V was trimmed by 11 bases and J by 2 bases, leaving 11 bases between them. The germline gives CDR1 SNHLY, CDR2 FYNNEI. DNA for the CDR3: TGTGCCGGGAGCGGAATCACAGATACGCAGTATTTT. It is translated as CAGSGITDTQYF.

The chain combines TRBV7-6 with TRBJ2-6; D gene ambiguous. The germline V gene encodes CDR1 SGHVS and CDR2 FNYEAQ. V dropped 5 bases and J dropped 2 bases, with 10 bases sitting between them. This CDR3 has 15 residues. The CDR3 reads CASSVGKAGANVLTF. The CDR3 bases are TGTGCCAGCAGCGTAGGCAAGGCTGGGGCCAACGTCCTGACTTTC.

This clonotype was seen only a few times. The junction departs from germline at one end; a sequencing error may be responsible. The J gene is TRBJ1-2, the V gene TRBV6-1, with D possibly matching TRBD1 (5 bases). CDR3 size: 14 residues. The germline CDR1 and CDR2 sequences are MNHNS and SASEGT. CDR3 DNA sequence: TGTGCCAGCAGTGCCCCCGGGACTAAGTATGGCTACACCTTC. As protein: CASSAPGTKYGYTF.

This clonotype has ten or more counts. V and J are TRBV3-1 and TRBJ1-1; 8 bases map to TRBD1. The V segment lost 1 base and the J segment 1 base; nucleotides outside the gene matches: 5. The CDR3 is 16 amino acids. Germline CDR1 reads LGHDT; CDR2 reads YNNKEL (reference sequence). CDR3 in DNA: TGTGCCAGCAGCCAAGTCGGTGGGACAGGGAACACTGAAGCTTTCTTT. Protein: CASSQVGGTGNTEAFF.

This clonotype occurred many times. The gene calls are TRBV20-1 and TRBJ1-5; D unresolved. The germline V gene has CDR1 DFQATT and CDR2 SNEGSKA (reference sequence). This CDR3 is 13 amino acids long. V lost 5 bases and J lost 0, with 8 bases in between. This chain's CDR3 is CSAPESSNQPQHF. DNA for the CDR3: TGCAGTGCTCCAGAATCTAGCAATCAGCCCCAGCATTTT.

This clonotype occurred a few times. The chain recombines TRBV5-1 with TRBJ1-1, with D hard to call. Germline V gene sequence: CDR1 SGHRS, CDR2 YFSETQ. The length of the CDR3 is 14 residues. Trimming cost V 5 bases and J 4 bases, with 15 bases left between them. CDR3 DNA: TGCGCCAGCAGGGGCGGGGTACAAGGCACTGAAGCTTTCTTT. This sequence encodes CASRGGVQGTEAFF.

This clonotype was counted at least ten times. The rearrangement uses TRBV7-2 and TRBJ2-3, with D perhaps TRBD2 (6 bases). The CDR3 has 17 amino acids. The V and J ends lost 1 base and 2 bases respectively, with 16 bases between them. CDR1 is SGHTA, CDR2 FQGNSA, per germline. The CDR3 loop is CASSLVAVGTSTDTQYF. The CDR3 nucleotides are TGTGCCAGCAGCTTAGTAGCGGTCGGCACCTCCACAGATACGCAGTATTTT. The whole variable domain, filled in from reference TRBV7-2 and TRBJ2-3, reads GAGVSQSPSNKVTEKGKDVELRCDPISGHTALYWYRQSLGQGLEFLIYFQGNSAPDKSGLPSDRFSAERTGGSVSTLTIQRTQQEDSAVYLCASSLVAVGTSTDTQYFGPGTRLTVL.